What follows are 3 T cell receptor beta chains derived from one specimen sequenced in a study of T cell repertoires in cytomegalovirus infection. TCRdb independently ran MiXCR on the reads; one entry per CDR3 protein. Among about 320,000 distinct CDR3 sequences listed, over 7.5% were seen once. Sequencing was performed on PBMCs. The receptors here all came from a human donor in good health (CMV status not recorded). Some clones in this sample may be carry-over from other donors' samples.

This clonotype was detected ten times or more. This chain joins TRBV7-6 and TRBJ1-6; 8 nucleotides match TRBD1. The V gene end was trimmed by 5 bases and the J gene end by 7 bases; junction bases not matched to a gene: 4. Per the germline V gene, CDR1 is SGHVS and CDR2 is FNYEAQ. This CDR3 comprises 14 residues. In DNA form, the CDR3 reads TGTGCCAGCAGCCCGGGACAGGAGAATTCACCCCTCCACTTT. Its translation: CASSPGQENSPLHF.

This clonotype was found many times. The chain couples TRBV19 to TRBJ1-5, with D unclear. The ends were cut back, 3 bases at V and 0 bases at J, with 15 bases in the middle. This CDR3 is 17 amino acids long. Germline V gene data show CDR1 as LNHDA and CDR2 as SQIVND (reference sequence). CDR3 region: CASSIRAAVDSNQPQHF. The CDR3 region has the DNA TGTGCCAGTAGTATCCGGGCGGCGGTTGATAGCAATCAGCCCCAGCATTTT.

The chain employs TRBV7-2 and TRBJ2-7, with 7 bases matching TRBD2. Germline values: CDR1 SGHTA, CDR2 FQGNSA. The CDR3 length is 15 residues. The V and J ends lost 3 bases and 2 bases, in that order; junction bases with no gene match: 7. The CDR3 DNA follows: TGTGCCAGCAGCTTTCAGGGAGGGGAAACCTACGAGCAGTACTTC. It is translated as CASSFQGGETYEQYF.